This T cell receptor beta chain is drawn from a study of OX40 agonist ivuxolimab in advanced cancers. General study findings and limits: Among the lowest peripheral clonal expansion occurred in 0.1-3.0 mg/kg partial responders.

Comment on this clone: Antigen: not known.

Sequencing was performed with immunoSEQ multiplex PCR; in TCRdb, only in-frame clones are kept and a portion is missing. Of tens of thousands of clones in the sample, over 75% were seen once. V dropped 3 bases and J dropped 6; count of bases not matched to a gene: 11. Germline V gene data show CDR1 as LGHNA and CDR2 as YNFKEQ. The CDR3 runs 16 residues. The source was CD4+ or CD8+ T cells sorted from blood, collected in a trial of the OX40 agonist ivuxolimab. The sequence was obtained from an adult with an advanced solid tumor such as melanoma, head and neck, liver or kidney cancer. The chain links TRBV4-2 to TRBJ2-1; 7 nucleotides line up with TRBD1. CDR3 in amino acids: CASSHPPVTGSNEQFF. The CDR3 nucleotides are TGTGCCAGCAGCCACCCCCCGGTGACAGGGAGCAATGAGCAGTTCTTC.